These 18 T cell receptor beta chains came from one sample sequenced in a study of blood T cell repertoires in COVID-19. Measured with immunoSEQ multiplex PCR; TCRdb has only the in-frame clones, and not every one. The sample holds tens of thousands of clones, approximately 82% seen once. What was sequenced was peripheral blood. The receptors were gathered from a human donor in a cohort sampled during active COVID-19.

This chain connects TRBV2 to TRBJ2-1, with 15 bases lining up with TRBD2. J gave up 5 bases and V 4 bases, and 9 bases lay outside the gene matches. The CDR3 totals 18 residues. The germline V gene has CDR1 SNHLY and CDR2 FYNNEI. The chain's CDR3 is CASSGPAGLAGGNNEQFF. The CDR3 DNA sequence: TGTGCCAGCAGTGGCCCCGCCGGACTAGCGGGGGGGAACAATGAGCAGTTCTTC.

V and J are TRBV6-5 and TRBJ2-3, with D unresolved. This CDR3 is 15 amino acids long. Germline CDR1 MNHEY, CDR2 SVGAGI. V lost 0 bases, J lost 6 bases, and 13 bases lay in between. Here the CDR3 DNA reads TGTGCCAGCAGTTACTCGAGAACGAGGTCGGATACGCAGTATTTT. This codes for CASSYSRTRSDTQYF.

V usage is TRBV7-6 and J usage is TRBJ1-2; the D gene is possibly TRBD1 (6 bases). CDR3 size: 16 residues. CDR1 SGHVS and CDR2 FNYEAQ come from the germline V gene. Trimming pared 4 bases from V and 8 bases from J, leaving 23 bases between. The CDR3 loop reads CASSSSPQTGGEGYTF. The CDR3 region has the DNA TGTGCCAGCAGCTCATCACCCCAGACAGGCGGTGAAGGCTACACCTTC.

The chain joins TRBV9 to TRBJ1-6, with D possibly matching TRBD1 (5 bases). The CDR3 extends over 14 amino acids. V dropped 2 bases and J dropped 6 bases, with 9 bases sitting between them. Germline V gene data show CDR1 as SGDLS and CDR2 as YYNGEE. The CDR3 loop reads CASSVTVANSPLHF. Written as DNA, the CDR3 is TGTGCCAGCAGCGTGACAGTTGCTAATTCACCCCTCCACTTT.

The chain joins TRBV3-1 (or the pseudogene TRBV3-2) to TRBJ2-5; TRBD1 aligns across 8 bases. Trimming removed 1 base from V and 0 bases from J; junction bases left unmatched: 4. Germline assignment: CDR1 LGHDT and CDR2 YNNKEL (reference sequence). There are 16 residues in the CDR3. The CDR3 coding sequence is TGTGCCAGCAGCCAAGCCGGGGACAGGCACCAAGAGACCCAGTACTTC. As protein: CASSQAGDRHQETQYF.

The V and J genes are TRBV11-2 and TRBJ2-7; a weak D match, TRBD2 (5 bases). The CDR3 is 14 amino acids. Germline CDR1 reads SGHAT; CDR2 reads FQNNGV. Trimming shortened V by 1 base and J by 7 bases, and 14 bases separated the two germline ends. This CDR3 reads CASSLVEGFSEQYF. Here the CDR3 DNA reads TGTGCCAGCAGCTTAGTCGAGGGTTTTTCTGAGCAGTACTTC.

The V and J genes are TRBV18 and TRBJ2-7, with a tentative D call TRBD2 (5 bases). Trimming removed 2 bases from V and 5 bases from J, with 10 bases in between. Germline V gives CDR1 KGHSH, CDR2 LQKENI. This CDR3 is 13 amino acids long. The CDR3 loop is CASSPSRENEQYF. CDR3 nucleotide sequence: TGTGCCAGCTCACCATCAAGGGAGAACGAGCAGTACTTC.

V is TRBV19 and J is TRBJ1-1; 9 bases are a match to TRBD1. Germline loops: CDR1 LNHDA, CDR2 SQIVND (reference sequence). J lost 1 base, V lost 6 bases, and 6 bases had no gene match. The CDR3 contains 15 residues. The CDR3 nucleotides read TGTGCCAGTAGGCTTCGGACAGGGGAGAACACTGAAGCTTTCTTT. This translates into CASRLRTGENTEAFF.

J is TRBJ1-2 and V is TRBV5-6; perhaps TRBD1 as D (6 bases). The germline V and J ends were trimmed by 1 base and 6 bases, with 13 bases remaining between them. The CDR3 runs 14 residues. The V gene's germline CDR1 is SGHDT and CDR2 YYEEEE. CDR3 DNA: TGTGCCAGCAGCTTGATCGAGGGGGTCGATGGCTACACCTTC. Its protein is CASSLIEGVDGYTF.

V gene TRBV5-1 combines with J gene TRBJ2-7; D remains ambiguous. This CDR3 is 13 amino acids long. Germline assignment: CDR1 SGHRS and CDR2 YFSETQ. Trimming stripped 0 bases from V and 3 bases from J, with 7 bases between. The CDR3 bases are TGCGCCAGCAGCTTGGCACCCAGCTACGAGCAGTACTTC. It codes for CASSLAPSYEQYF.

This chain uses TRBV5-1 with TRBJ2-1; possible D gene TRBD2, 5 bases. Trimming took off 4 bases at V and 4 bases at J, with 15 bases between the two ends. The CDR3 totals 15 residues. CDR1 and CDR2 from the germline V gene are SGHRS and YFSETQ. CDR3 region: CASSLDDTGYNEQFF. In DNA form, the CDR3 reads TGCGCCAGCAGCCTCGACGACACGGGATACAATGAGCAGTTCTTC.

The chain uses TRBV6-5 and TRBJ1-1, with D perhaps matching TRBD1 (5 bases). This CDR3 contains 12 residues. With 8 bases removed from V and 8 bases from J, the gap between germline ends came to 15 bases. Germline V CDR1 and CDR2: MNHEY, SVGAGI. This chain's CDR3 is CASAVGGGEAFF. CDR3 DNA sequence: TGTGCCAGCGCCGTGGGCGGGGGGGAAGCTTTCTTT.

This sequence joins TRBV7-8 and TRBJ2-7, with TRBD1 matching over 8 bases. V lost 2 bases, J lost 7 bases, and 10 bases stayed unmatched. This CDR3 is 15 amino acids long. CDR1 and CDR2 (germline): SGHVS, FQNEAQ. CDR3 nucleotides: TGTGCCAGCAGCTTAACCGGGACAGGAGGATTTGAGCAGTACTTC. Its protein is CASSLTGTGGFEQYF.

CDR3 DNA: TGTGCCACCGCGGACGTACAGGATCAGCCCCAGCATTTT. It specifies CATADVQDQPQHF. The chain combines TRBV19 with TRBJ1-5; perhaps TRBD1 as D (5 bases). V lost 10 bases, J lost 5 bases, and 15 bases lay in between. The CDR3 runs 13 residues. In germline, CDR1 is LNHDA, CDR2 SQIVND (reference sequence).

V is TRBV10-3 and J is TRBJ1-4; 9 nucleotides align to TRBD1. Germline V gives CDR1 ENHRY, CDR2 SYGVKD. After removal of 11 bases from V and 8 bases from J, the junction contained 9 bases not matched to a gene. This CDR3 spans 13 amino acids. CDR3 protein: CAAAGQGGEKLFF. CDR3 coding DNA: TGTGCCGCAGCGGGACAGGGTGGAGAAAAACTGTTTTTT.

The rearrangement uses TRBV7-9 and TRBJ2-3; 7 bases map to TRBD1. Germline CDR1 SEHNR, CDR2 FQNEAQ (reference sequence). Trimming took 1 base from V and 5 from J; bases not matched to a gene: 6. The CDR3 has 15 amino acids. The CDR3 reads CASSLGGQAGDTQYF. The CDR3 bases are TGTGCCAGCAGCTTAGGTGGACAGGCAGGAGATACGCAGTATTTT.

The V call is TRBV19, the J call TRBJ2-1; 8 nucleotides line up with TRBD2. Unmatched junction bases numbered 12, after V lost 5 bases and J lost 6 bases. CDR1 and CDR2 from the germline V gene are LNHDA and SQIVND (reference sequence). CDR3 length: 16 amino acids. This chain's CDR3 is CASSSRRGLDSNEQFF. For the CDR3, the DNA is TGTGCCAGTAGTTCCCGGAGGGGACTAGACTCCAATGAGCAGTTCTTC.

The V call is TRBV7-8, the J call TRBJ1-5; 7 nucleotides line up with TRBD1. V lost 5 bases and J lost 6; bases outside the gene matches: 16. CDR3 size: 17 residues. Germline V CDR1 and CDR2: SGHVS, FQNEAQ. The CDR3 sequence is CASSPNPARGVGQPQHF. Written as DNA, the CDR3 is TGTGCCAGCAGCCCAAATCCGGCCAGGGGGGTAGGTCAGCCCCAGCATTTT.